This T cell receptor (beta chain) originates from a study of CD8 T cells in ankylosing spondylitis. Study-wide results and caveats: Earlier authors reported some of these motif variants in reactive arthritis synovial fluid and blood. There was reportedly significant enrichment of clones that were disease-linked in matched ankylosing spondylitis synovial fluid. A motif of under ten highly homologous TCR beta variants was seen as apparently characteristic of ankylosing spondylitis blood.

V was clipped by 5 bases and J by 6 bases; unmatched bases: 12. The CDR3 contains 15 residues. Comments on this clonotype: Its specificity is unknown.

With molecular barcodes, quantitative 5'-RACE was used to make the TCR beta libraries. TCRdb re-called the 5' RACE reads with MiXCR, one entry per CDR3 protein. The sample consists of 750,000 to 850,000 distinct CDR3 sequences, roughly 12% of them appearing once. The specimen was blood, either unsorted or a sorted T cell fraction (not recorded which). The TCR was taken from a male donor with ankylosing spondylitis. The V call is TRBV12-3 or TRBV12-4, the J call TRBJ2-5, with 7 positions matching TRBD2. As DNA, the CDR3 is TGTGCCAGCAGTGCTACTAGCGCAGGACGGAAGACCCAGTACTTC. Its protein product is CASSATSAGRKTQYF.